This T cell receptor beta chain was retrieved from a study of cytomegalovirus exposure and HLA in healthy donors (dated by TCRdb to 2017 to 2019). As for the study more broadly: An earlier analysis of a few hundred of the donors reported 250 to 350 Gb of sequence data and 95 million to 140 million unique TCR beta sequences obtained from about 180 million T cells. An early release that covered 640 HLA-typed donors contained approximately 300 gigabases of sequencing data and 80 million or so unique TCR sequences. Of the roughly 400 genotyped donors, roughly 76% were placed in the genetic ancestry cluster associated with self-reported Caucasian donors. The study was designed to test whether signatures of past pathogen exposure could be identified by cataloging public T cell receptors. The study used immunosequencing to profile the T cell repertoires of some 600 subjects and linked those repertoires to cytomegalovirus serostatus. In addition to the first cohort of hundreds of subjects, a separate validation cohort of approximately 130 different subjects was used. To predict cytomegalovirus infection status, the study brought together high-throughput TCR immunosequencing, statistical association of individual TCRs with disease status, and machine learning. A later analysis re-analyzed previously published TCR beta repertoires from 666 donors and added high-resolution HLA genotyping to study TCR occurrence patterns. Rather than drawing on any new phenotypic data, the later analysis identified candidate immune exposures from TCR beta sequences and the way those sequences occurred across donors. An earlier analysis of 500 to 650 of the donors applied high-throughput TCR beta sequencing to assess whether each TCR beta V gene segment acted as functional or pseudogenic. Donor age, sex, ethnicity and CMV serostatus were compiled together with the repertoire data. A later genetic analysis used genome-wide SNP genotypes for about three fifths of the 666 donors, treating that subset as a discovery cohort. Every discovery cohort repertoire had been produced on one sequencing platform. Both class I and class II loci were covered by HLA typing, at four-digit resolution. The number of donors typed differed by locus, with about 629-630 for A, B, C, DRB1 and DQB1, over 500 for DQA1, under 610 for DPA1, and under 490 for DPB1. Because of strong linkage in the cohort, four to six DR-DQ haplotypes were treated as single units for association and clustering. Among roughly 400 genotyped donors of the cohort, an average of roughly 230,000 unique TCR beta nucleotide sequences was sequenced per donor, of which roughly 18% were non-productive.

From V the trimming removes 4 bases and from J it removes 6 bases, while the gene matches leave 6 bases of the junction unaccounted for. Counted from cysteine to phenylalanine, this CDR3 has 14 amino acids. The kept DNA is CDR3 alone, 42 bases in frame from the first base. From a lookup of the germline V gene, CDR1 and CDR2 are MGHDK and SYGVNS. Library method: the immunoSEQ multiplex PCR assay. For the multiplex PCR, a mixture combining 60 forward primers for TCR Vbeta segments and 13 reverse primers for TCR Jbeta segments was used. The CDR3 region of rearranged TCR beta genes was amplified from genomic DNA by a multiplex PCR assay. The Illumina HiSeq System was used to sequence the amplified TCR beta libraries as 87-base-pair reads. The study's own analysis went as follows. In a later analysis, some 80 million unique TCR beta chains were counted across the approximately 640 repertoires, and approximately 11 million of these chains were shared by at least two donors. Raw reads were error-corrected and collapsed into unique sequences by a nearest-neighbor algorithm in which closely related sequences were merged to remove PCR and sequencing errors. V, D and J gene segments were assigned by aligning CDR3 sequences to IMGT reference sequences. For a sequence to be retained, at least a six-nucleotide match to both a V gene segment and a J gene segment was required. Rearrangements were called productive when the CDR3 lacked stop codons and stayed in frame with V and J; all others were non-productive. Following IMGT convention, CDR3 was defined as the stretch from the second conserved V-encoded cysteine up to the conserved J-encoded phenylalanine. In an earlier analysis of roughly 580 of the donors, sequences lacking an unambiguous match to a single V gene segment were excluded. In an earlier analysis of a few hundred of the donors, a V segment was called functional when productive rearrangements were above 56.7%, and segregating when the standard deviation between donors exceeded 5%. To diagnose cytomegalovirus status from the catalog of TCR beta chain sequences, a statistical classification framework was built. V and J gene assignment, in a later analysis, came from comparing TCR nucleotide sequences with IMGT/GENE-DB human TR gene sequences. A later analysis assigned CDR3 sequences and most-parsimonious VDJ recombination scenarios with the TCRdist pipeline. In a later analysis, each TCR beta chain was defined by its CDR3 amino acid sequence together with its V-gene family, and reads without a unique V-gene family were excluded. A later analysis removed roughly 590 highly shared, low-generation-probability nucleotide sequences to deal with suspected cross-contamination and a sequencing artifact. In a later analysis, a clonal expansion index was calculated for each public chain from normalized within-repertoire ranks of inferred template counts. In a later analysis, generation probabilities were computed with a VDJ recombination model fitted to out-of-frame rearrangements, and the resulting probabilities were checked against IGoR. Hypergeometric tests were used in a later analysis to score TCR-TCR, TCR-HLA and TCR-CMV co-occurrence, with a repertoire-size bias correction applied to the TCR pairs. In a later analysis, false discovery rates were estimated by permuting HLA or CMV assignments 20 times. A later analysis grouped co-occurring TCRs with DBSCAN, adding TCRdist sequence similarity when clustering within HLA-allele-positive subsets. Repertoires with fewer than 30,000 or more than 120,000 public chains were left out of co-occurrence clustering, as were about 5 repertoires with anomalous nucleotide sharing. The table was pulled from immuneACCESS by TCRdb, which kept in-frame rearrangements only. Such tables lose some clones; where checked, under half of the loss comes from unresolved V genes, and the rest has no known cause. That table is the source of V, J and clone size, and D and trimming were worked out from the DNA. The sample data list around 190,000 clones, and 60% to 80% of these were observed just once. Nearly 3% of the sample comes from the top ten.

The cohort consisted of approximately 690 healthy bone marrow donors. At the time of sampling, all cohort members were nominally healthy, though unrecorded immune exposures were likely present. The donor tested CMV seronegative, placing the donor among the 350 or so seronegative members of the cohort. Every donor gave a peripheral blood sample, and the peripheral blood mononuclear cells from that sample were used for TCR beta sequencing. The Qiagen DNeasy Blood Extraction Kit was used to extract genomic DNA from the blood cell samples. This clone was seen only a few times. Its cognate antigen has yet to be identified. Per-base quality was not reported, and no clone a single base away is much larger than it. The paper as a whole reports these results and caveats: Because HLA typing was missing for some donors at each locus, association tests included only the typed subset. Linkage disequilibrium might explain the correlated functional status among segregating V segments, but an unknown experimental factor could not be excluded. The presence/absence analyses assumed that sequencing depth was roughly uniform across donors, and that assumption may not be true. Immune exposure information for the cohort was limited to CMV serostatus. Cytomegalovirus status was reported to be diagnosed by the classifier with high specificity and sensitivity in both the original and validation cohorts. A cluster of highly shared sequence variants was judged likely to represent a technical artifact of the sequencing pipeline. Broadly in line with IMGT annotations, most TCR beta V segments showed up in productive rearrangements about 87% or about 30% of the time in an earlier analysis of 450 to 600 of the donors. The 87-base-pair reads could not distinguish some IMGT-functional V segments, including TRBV6-2 and TRBV6-3, so those segments were excluded. The cohort was sequenced for TCR beta chains only, and without alpha or paired-chain data the features that could be detected were limited. A few of the identified cytomegalovirus-associated TCR beta chains were confirmed in vitro to be specific for cytomegalovirus antigens. When HLA alleles, especially DR and DQ, strongly co-occurred, TCR associations were difficult to assign to individual alleles. According to a later analysis, most CMV-associated TCR beta chains appeared to be HLA-restricted, and the HLA associations seemed to be driven largely by CMV exposure. A later analysis found that TCR association rates varied across HLA loci, with DRB1 alleles showing the most associated TCRs and HLA-C alleles the fewest. In the study, 150 to 200 TCR beta chains were listed as associated with cytomegalovirus. In a later genetic analysis, fewer N-insertions in productive TCRs were reported among donors in an Asian-associated ancestry cluster than the roughly 700-donor mean. In a later analysis, HLA-associated TCR beta chains were found to be more clonally expanded and to have lower generation probabilities than equally common non-associated chains. The earlier analysis of almost 600 of the donors excluded fewer than 20 rarely observed V segments, including chromosome 9 orphons, because counts were too low. The authors suggested that the approach could potentially be extended to other disease states and immunological phenotypes. A later analysis associated about 17,000 TCR beta sequences with specific HLA alleles at a false discovery rate of 0.05. In a later genetic analysis, a missense DCLRE1C variant was associated with V-gene and J-gene trimming of TCR beta chains, and the association was replicated in an independent cohort. Several of the top co-occurrence clusters appeared to be linked to parvovirus B19, influenza, CMV and Epstein-Barr virus, according to a later analysis. A further reported finding was that TCR beta sequences accurately predicted the HLA-A and HLA-B alleles for most subjects in the first cohort. Most TCR sequences were observed very rarely across donors, whereas some public TCRs were present in many individuals.

The TCR sequence derives from a woman between 25 and 40 years old in good health and CMV-seronegative. The chain is encoded by TRBV25-1 joined to TRBJ2-4; the junction holds 7 bases that match TRBD2. The sequenced sample was PBMCs. For the CDR3, the sequence is CASSGSERGNIQYF. In nucleotide form, the sequence is TGTGCCAGCAGTGGTAGCGAGCGGGGAAACATTCAGTACTTC. Reference TRBV25-1 and TRBJ2-4 proteins supply the regions before and after the CDR3; the full variable domain is: EADIYQTPRYLVIGTGKKITLECSQTMGHDKMYWYQQDPGMELHLIHYSYGVNSTEKGDLSSESTVSRIRTEHFPLTLESARPSHTSQYLCASSGSERGNIQYFGAGTRLSVL.